The clone carrying this T cell receptor beta chain was observed a few times. Antigen unknown. The sample originates from a study of T-cell memory formation after mild COVID-19. TCRdb ran MiXCR on the 5' RACE reads and lists one entry per CDR3 protein. The sample includes 340,000 or so distinct CDR3 sequences, roughly 13% of them seen just once. Study-level points and caveats: CD4+ contracting clones were found mainly in CM and EM, and CD8+ ones in EMRA. There were some responding clones in pre-infection memory, which suggested that cross-reactive memory had joined.

The TCR sequence derives from a young man who had mild COVID-19 (a few samples of this study predate the infection). Cell type and time point are not known. Specimen: PBMCs or a T cell subset sorted from them (not recorded which).

CDR3 region: CASSVGFGSYEQYF. The DNA for the CDR3 is TGTGCCAGCAGCGTAGGATTCGGCTCATACGAGCAGTACTTC. The rearrangement uses TRBV9 and TRBJ2-7; D remains unclear. Germline V gene lookup returns CDR1 SGDLS and CDR2 YYNGEE. The CDR3 is 14 amino acids. V lost 0 bases to trimming and J lost 4 bases, with 11 bases between them.